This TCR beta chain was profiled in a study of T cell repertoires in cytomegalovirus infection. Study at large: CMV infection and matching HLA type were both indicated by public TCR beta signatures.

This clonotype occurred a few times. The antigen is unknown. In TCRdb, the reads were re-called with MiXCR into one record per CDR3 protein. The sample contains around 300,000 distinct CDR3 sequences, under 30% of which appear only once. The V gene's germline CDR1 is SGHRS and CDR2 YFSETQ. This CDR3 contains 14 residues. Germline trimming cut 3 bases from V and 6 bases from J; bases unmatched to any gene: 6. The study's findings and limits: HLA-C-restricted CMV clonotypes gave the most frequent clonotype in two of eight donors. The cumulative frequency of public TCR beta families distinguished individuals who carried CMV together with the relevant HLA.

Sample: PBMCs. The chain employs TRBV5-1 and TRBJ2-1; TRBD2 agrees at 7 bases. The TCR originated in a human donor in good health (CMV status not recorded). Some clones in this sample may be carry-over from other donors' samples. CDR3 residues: CASSSLGTTNEQFF. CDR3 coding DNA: TGCGCCAGCAGCTCGCTCGGGACTACCAATGAGCAGTTCTTC.